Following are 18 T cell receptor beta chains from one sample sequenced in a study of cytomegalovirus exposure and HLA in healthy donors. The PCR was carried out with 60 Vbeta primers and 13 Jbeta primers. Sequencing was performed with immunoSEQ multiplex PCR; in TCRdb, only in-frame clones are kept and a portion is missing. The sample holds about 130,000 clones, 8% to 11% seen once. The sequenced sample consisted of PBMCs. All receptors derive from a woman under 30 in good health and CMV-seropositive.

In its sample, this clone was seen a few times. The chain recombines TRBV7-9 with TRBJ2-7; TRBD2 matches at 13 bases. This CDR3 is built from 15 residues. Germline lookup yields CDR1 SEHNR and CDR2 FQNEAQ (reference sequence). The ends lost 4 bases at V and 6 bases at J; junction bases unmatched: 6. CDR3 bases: TGTGCCAGCAGCTCTGGCGGACTAGCGGGGGCCGAGCAGTACTTC. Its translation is CASSSGGLAGAEQYF.

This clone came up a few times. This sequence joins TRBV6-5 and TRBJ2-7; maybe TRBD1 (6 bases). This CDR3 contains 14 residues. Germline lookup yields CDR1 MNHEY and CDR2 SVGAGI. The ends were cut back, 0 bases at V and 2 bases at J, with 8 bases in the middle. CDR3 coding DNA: TGTGCCAGCAGTTACTCGCAGGGGACCTACGAGCAGTACTTC. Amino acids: CASSYSQGTYEQYF.

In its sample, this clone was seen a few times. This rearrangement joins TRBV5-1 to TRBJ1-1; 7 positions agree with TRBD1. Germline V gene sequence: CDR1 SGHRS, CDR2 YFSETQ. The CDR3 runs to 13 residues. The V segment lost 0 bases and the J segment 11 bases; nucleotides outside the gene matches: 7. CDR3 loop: CASSLVFQGEAFF. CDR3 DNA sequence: TGCGCCAGCAGCTTGGTTTTTCAGGGGGAGGCTTTCTTT.

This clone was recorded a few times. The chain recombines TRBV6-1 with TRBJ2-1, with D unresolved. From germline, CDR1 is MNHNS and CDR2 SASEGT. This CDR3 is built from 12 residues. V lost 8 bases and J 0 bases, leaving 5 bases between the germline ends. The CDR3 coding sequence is TGTGCCAGCTGGAGCTCCTACAATGAGCAGTTCTTC. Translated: CASWSSYNEQFF.

The CDR3 protein is CASSSGLFQETQYF. The CDR3 DNA follows: TGTGCCAGCAGCTCCGGACTGTTCCAAGAGACCCAGTACTTC. The rearrangement links TRBV7-8 to TRBJ2-5, with a weak D call TRBD2 (5 bases). The ends were cut back, 4 bases at V and 1 base at J, with 10 bases in the middle. In germline, CDR1 is SGHVS, CDR2 FQNEAQ. This CDR3 spans 14 amino acids.

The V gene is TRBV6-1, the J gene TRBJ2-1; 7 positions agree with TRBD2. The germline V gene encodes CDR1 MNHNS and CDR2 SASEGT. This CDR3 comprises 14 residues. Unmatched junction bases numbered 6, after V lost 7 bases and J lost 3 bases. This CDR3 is CASNLGLLYNEQFF. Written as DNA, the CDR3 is TGTGCCAGCAACTTGGGACTACTCTACAATGAGCAGTTCTTC.

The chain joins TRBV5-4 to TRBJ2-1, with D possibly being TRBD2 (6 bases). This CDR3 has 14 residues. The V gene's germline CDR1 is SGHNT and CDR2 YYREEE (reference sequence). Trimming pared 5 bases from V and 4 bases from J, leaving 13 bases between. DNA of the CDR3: TGTGCCAGCAGTGTCGGCGGGAAATACAATGAGCAGTTCTTC. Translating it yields CASSVGGKYNEQFF. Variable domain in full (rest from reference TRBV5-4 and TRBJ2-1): ETGVTQSPTHLIKTRGQQVTLRCSSQSGHNTVSWYQQALGQGPQFIFQYYREEENGRGNFPPRFSGLQFPNYSSELNVNALELDDSALYLCASSVGGKYNEQFFGPGTRLTVL.

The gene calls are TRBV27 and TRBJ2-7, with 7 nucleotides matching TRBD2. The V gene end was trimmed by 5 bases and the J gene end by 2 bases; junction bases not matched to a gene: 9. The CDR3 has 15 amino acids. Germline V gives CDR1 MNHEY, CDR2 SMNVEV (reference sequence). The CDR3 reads CASSVGASGTYEQYF. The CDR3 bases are TGTGCCAGCAGTGTTGGAGCTAGCGGTACCTACGAGCAGTACTTC.

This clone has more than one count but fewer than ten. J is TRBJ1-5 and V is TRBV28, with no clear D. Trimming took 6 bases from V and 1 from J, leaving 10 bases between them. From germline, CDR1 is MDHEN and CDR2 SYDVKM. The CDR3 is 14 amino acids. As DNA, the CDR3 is TGTGCCAGCAGCTCGGTACAGAGCAATCAGCCCCAGCATTTT. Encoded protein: CASSSVQSNQPQHF.

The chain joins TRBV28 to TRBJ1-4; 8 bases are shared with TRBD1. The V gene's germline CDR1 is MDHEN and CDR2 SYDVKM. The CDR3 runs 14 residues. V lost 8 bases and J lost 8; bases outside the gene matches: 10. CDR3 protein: CASGGQETGEKLFF. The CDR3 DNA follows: TGTGCCAGCGGGGGACAGGAGACGGGGGAAAAACTGTTTTTT.

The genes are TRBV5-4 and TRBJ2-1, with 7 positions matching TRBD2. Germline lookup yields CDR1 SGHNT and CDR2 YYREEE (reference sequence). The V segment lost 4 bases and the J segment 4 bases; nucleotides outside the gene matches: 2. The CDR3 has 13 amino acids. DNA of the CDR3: TGTGCCAGCAGCCGGGACTATTACAATGAGCAGTTCTTC. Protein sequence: CASSRDYYNEQFF.

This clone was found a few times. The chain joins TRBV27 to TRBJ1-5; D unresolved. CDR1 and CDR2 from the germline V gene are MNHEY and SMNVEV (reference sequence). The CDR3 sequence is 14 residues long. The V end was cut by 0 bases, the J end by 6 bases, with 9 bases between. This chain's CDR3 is CASSLSSGGQPQHF. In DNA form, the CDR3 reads TGTGCCAGCAGTTTATCATCGGGAGGTCAGCCCCAGCATTTT.

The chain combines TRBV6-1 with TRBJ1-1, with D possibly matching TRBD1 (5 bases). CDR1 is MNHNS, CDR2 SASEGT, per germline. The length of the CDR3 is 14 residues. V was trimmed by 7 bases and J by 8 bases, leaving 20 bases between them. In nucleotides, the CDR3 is TGTGCCAGCATGTTGAAACGGGGACTTGAAGAAGCTTTCTTT. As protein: CASMLKRGLEEAFF.

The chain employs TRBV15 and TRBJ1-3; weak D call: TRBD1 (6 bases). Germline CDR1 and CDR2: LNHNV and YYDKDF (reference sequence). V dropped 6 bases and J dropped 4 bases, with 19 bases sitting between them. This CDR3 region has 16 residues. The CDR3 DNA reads TGTGCCACCAGTCCCCTAGGGGGACAAGTCGGAAACACCATATATTTT. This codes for CATSPLGGQVGNTIYF.

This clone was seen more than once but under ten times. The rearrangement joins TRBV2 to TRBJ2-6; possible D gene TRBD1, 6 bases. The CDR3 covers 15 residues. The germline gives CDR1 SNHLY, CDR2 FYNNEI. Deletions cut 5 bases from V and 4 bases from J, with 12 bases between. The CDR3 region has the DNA TGTGCCAGCAGTAGGCAGGGGTGGGGGGCCAACGTCCTGACTTTC. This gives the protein CASSRQGWGANVLTF.

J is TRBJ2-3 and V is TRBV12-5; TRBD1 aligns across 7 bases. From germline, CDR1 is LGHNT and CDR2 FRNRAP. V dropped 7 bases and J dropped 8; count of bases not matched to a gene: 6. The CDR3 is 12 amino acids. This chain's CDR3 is CASALTGVTQYF. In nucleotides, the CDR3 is TGTGCTAGTGCCCTCACAGGGGTTACGCAGTATTTT.

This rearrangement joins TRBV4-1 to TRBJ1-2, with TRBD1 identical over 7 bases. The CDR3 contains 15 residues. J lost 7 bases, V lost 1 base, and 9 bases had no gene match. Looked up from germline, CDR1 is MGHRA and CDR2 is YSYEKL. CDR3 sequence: CASSQVGQPGGGYTF. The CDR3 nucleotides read TGCGCCAGCAGCCAAGTGGGGCAACCAGGGGGTGGCTACACCTTC.

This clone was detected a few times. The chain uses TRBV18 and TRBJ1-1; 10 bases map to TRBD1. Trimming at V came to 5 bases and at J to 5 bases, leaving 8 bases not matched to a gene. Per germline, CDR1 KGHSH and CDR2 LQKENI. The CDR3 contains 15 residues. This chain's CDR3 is CASSSPGTGETEAFF. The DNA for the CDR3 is TGTGCCAGCTCAAGCCCGGGGACAGGGGAAACTGAAGCTTTCTTT.